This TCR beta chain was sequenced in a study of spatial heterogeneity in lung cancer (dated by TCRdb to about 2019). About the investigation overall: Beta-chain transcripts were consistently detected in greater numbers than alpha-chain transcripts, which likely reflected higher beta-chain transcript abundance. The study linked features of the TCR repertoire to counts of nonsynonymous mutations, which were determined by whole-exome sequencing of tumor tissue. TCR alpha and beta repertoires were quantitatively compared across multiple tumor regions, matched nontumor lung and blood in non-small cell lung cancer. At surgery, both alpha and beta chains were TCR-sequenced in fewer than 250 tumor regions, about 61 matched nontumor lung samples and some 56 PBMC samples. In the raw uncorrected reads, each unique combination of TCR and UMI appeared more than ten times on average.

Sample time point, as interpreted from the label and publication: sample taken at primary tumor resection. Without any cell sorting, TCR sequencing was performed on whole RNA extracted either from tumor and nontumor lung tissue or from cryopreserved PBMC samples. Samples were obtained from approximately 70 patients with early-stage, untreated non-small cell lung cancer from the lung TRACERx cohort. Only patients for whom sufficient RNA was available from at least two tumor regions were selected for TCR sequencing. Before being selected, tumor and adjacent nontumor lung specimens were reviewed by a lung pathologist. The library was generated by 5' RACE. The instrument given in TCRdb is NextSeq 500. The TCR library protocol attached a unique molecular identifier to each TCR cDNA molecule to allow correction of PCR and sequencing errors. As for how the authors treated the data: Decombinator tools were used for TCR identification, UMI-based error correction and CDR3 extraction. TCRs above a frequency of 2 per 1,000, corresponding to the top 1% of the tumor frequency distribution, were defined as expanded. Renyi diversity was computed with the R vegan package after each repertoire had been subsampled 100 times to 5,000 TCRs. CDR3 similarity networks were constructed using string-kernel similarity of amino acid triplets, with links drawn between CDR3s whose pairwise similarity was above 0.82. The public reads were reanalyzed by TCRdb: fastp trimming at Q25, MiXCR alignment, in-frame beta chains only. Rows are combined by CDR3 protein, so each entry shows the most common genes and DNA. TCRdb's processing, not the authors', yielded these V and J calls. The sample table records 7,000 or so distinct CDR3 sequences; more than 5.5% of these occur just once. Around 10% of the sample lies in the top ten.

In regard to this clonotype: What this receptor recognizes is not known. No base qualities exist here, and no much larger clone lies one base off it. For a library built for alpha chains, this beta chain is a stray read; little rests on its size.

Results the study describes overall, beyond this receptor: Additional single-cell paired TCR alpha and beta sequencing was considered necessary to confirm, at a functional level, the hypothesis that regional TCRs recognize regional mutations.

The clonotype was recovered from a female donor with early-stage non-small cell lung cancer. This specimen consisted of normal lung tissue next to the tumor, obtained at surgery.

The DNA sequence follows: TGCGCCAGCAGCTTAGCGGGAGGGCGGAATGAGCAGTTCTTC. It specifies CASSLAGGRNEQFF. The chain joins TRBV5-1 to TRBJ2-1; 10 of the junction bases match TRBD2. Taken from the germline V gene, the CDR1 and CDR2 loops are SGHRS and YFSETQ. After removal of 2 bases from V and 7 bases from J, the junction retains 3 bases not matched to a gene. The CDR3 sequence holds 14 residues, the cysteine and phenylalanine included. Only the CDR3 part of the read is kept: 42 bases, read in frame from the first base. The reference TRBV5-1 and TRBJ2-1 proteins fill in what lies around the CDR3, so the full variable domain reads KAGVTQTPRYLIKTRGQQVTLSCSPISGHRSVSWYQQTPGQGLQFLFEYFSETQRNKGNFPGRFSGRQFSNSRSEMNVSTLELGDSALYLCASSLAGGRNEQFFGPGTRLTVL.